The following is a T cell receptor beta chain sequence with its context. The data were obtained in a study of T cells in localized non-small cell lung cancer. Trimming shortened V by 5 bases and J by 7 bases, and 12 bases separated the two germline ends. The CDR3 extends over 13 amino acids. Germline V lookup: CDR1 SEHNR, CDR2 FQNEAQ (reference sequence). Sequencing was performed with immunoSEQ multiplex PCR; in TCRdb, only in-frame clones are kept and a portion is missing. This table holds about 77,000 clones, 70% to 90% found once. The input for sequencing was peripheral blood, taken before any cancer treatment. The sequence came from a woman aged 40-69 years with stage I squamous cell lung carcinoma. The chain employs TRBV7-9 and TRBJ1-5; D is unresolved. The CDR3 here is CASSRASGQPQHF. The CDR3 DNA is TGTGCCAGCAGCCGGGCCTCGGGGCAGCCCCAGCATTTT.